Following are 18 T cell receptor beta chains from one sample sequenced in a study of T cell changes during pregnancy in multiple sclerosis (dated 2019 in TCRdb). The library was generated by the immunoSEQ multiplex PCR assay. This is the immuneACCESS table as TCRdb keeps it, with only in-frame sequences that have V and J called. A part of the clones is gone; compared with another copy, unresolved V genes explain less than half, and the rest is unexplained. For this sample there are about 36,000 clones; roughly 92% appear just once. Of the sample, about 1.3% falls within the top ten clones. The sample consisted of PBMCs (not recorded whether the cells were cultured). The receptors stem from a female donor with multiple sclerosis, enrolled in a pregnancy study.

The rearrangement uses TRBV25-1 and TRBJ2-3; 11 bases are a match to TRBD2. Germline CDR1 reads MGHDK; CDR2 reads SYGVNS. The CDR3 has 14 amino acids. V was pared by 5 bases and J by 6 bases, with 4 bases of the junction left unmatched. The CDR3, as DNA: TGTGCCAGCAGTCTAGCGGGGGGAGGGGATACGCAGTATTTT. Amino acid sequence: CASSLAGGGDTQYF.

The genes are TRBV19 and TRBJ1-1; maybe TRBD1 (6 bases). Germline V gives CDR1 LNHDA, CDR2 SQIVND (reference sequence). The CDR3 is 13 amino acids. Trimming cost V 5 bases and J 13 bases, with 20 bases left between them. The CDR3 sequence is CASSPTGDRSGFF. The CDR3, as DNA: TGTGCCAGTAGTCCTACGGGAGACAGGTCGGGTTTCTTT.

The chain links TRBV6-5 to TRBJ2-7; D is undetermined. Germline CDR1 reads MNHEY; CDR2 reads SVGAGI. CDR3 length: 13 residues. V lost 2 bases and J 0 bases, leaving 5 bases between the germline ends. The CDR3: CASSYRFSYEQYF. As DNA, the CDR3 is TGTGCCAGCAGTTACCGTTTCTCCTACGAGCAGTACTTC.

V usage is TRBV7-2 and J usage is TRBJ1-1; 8 bases are shared with TRBD1. The CDR3 loop spans 14 amino acids. Germline values: CDR1 SGHTA, CDR2 FQGNSA. Trimming took 5 bases from V and 1 from J; bases not matched to a gene: 3. The CDR3, as DNA: TGTGCCAGCAGCCCGGGACAGGCGAACACTGAAGCTTTCTTT. It is translated as CASSPGQANTEAFF.

The chain has TRBV19 and TRBJ2-6; no reliable D call. The CDR3 has 14 amino acids. Germline V CDR1 and CDR2: LNHDA, SQIVND (reference sequence). V lost 2 bases and J lost 4, with 6 bases in between. The DNA for the CDR3 is TGTGCCAGTAGTATACTAACGGGGGCCAACGTCCTGACTTTC. Encoded protein: CASSILTGANVLTF.

The count of this clone is one. DNA for the CDR3: TGCGCCAGCAGCCAGGACGAGAGGGAGCTGTTTTTT. It yields the protein CASSQDERELFF. The genes are TRBV4-1 and TRBJ2-2; D uncertain. Looked up from germline, CDR1 is MGHRA and CDR2 is YSYEKL. Between the trimmed V and J ends, which lost 3 bases and 9 bases, there was a span of 8 bases. This CDR3 comprises 12 residues.

The J gene is TRBJ2-1, the V gene TRBV6-4; 12 nucleotides line up with TRBD2. The CDR3 totals 15 residues. V shed 6 bases and J 10 bases; nucleotides not matched to a gene: 10. The V gene's germline CDR1 is MRHNA and CDR2 SNTAGT. This CDR3 reads CASSVRLAGAGEQFF. CDR3 bases: TGTGCCAGCAGCGTCCGACTAGCGGGAGCGGGAGAGCAGTTCTTC.

V gene TRBV5-1 combines with J gene TRBJ1-1, with TRBD1 as a possible D gene (6 bases). The germline gives CDR1 SGHRS, CDR2 YFSETQ. The CDR3 loop spans 14 amino acids. The germline V and J ends were trimmed by 0 bases and 1 base, with 7 bases remaining between them. The CDR3 DNA sequence: TGCGCCAGCAGCTTGGGACAGGAGAACACTGAAGCTTTCTTT. It encodes CASSLGQENTEAFF.

The chain is built from TRBV6-1 and TRBJ1-2, with D unclear. Germline V CDR1 and CDR2: MNHNS, SASEGT. The CDR3 runs to 13 residues. V was shortened by 1 base and J by 8 bases, with 11 bases between the two germline ends. CDR3 in DNA: TGTGCCAGCAGTGAAGGGACCGGGAGCGGCTACACCTTC. Residues: CASSEGTGSGYTF.

This clone was seen once. The rearrangement links TRBV29-1 to TRBJ2-3, with 12 bases aligning to TRBD2. This CDR3 spans 15 amino acids. Germline-derived CDR1 and CDR2 are SQVTM and ANQGSEA. With V trimmed by 2 bases and J by 6 bases, 6 bases remained unmatched. CDR3 sequence reads: CSVESLAGGPDTQYF. The DNA for the CDR3 is TGCAGCGTTGAAAGTCTAGCGGGAGGGCCGGATACGCAGTATTTT.

The chain combines TRBV7-9 with TRBJ2-3; 8 bases match TRBD2. This CDR3 is built from 15 residues. V was clipped by 5 bases and J by 1 base; unmatched bases: 5. The germline V gene has CDR1 SEHNR and CDR2 FQNEAQ (reference sequence). Here the CDR3 DNA reads TGTGCCAGCAGCCAAGTGACTAGCGGCACAGATACGCAGTATTTT. This encodes CASSQVTSGTDTQYF.

The chain uses TRBV7-2 and TRBJ2-1, with D possibly TRBD1 on 6 matching bases. Trimming took off 1 base at V and 5 bases at J, with 12 bases between the two ends. This CDR3 contains 15 residues. The germline gives CDR1 SGHTA, CDR2 FQGNSA. The DNA for the CDR3 is TGTGCCAGCAGCTTAGTTTTGTCAGGGGACAATGAGCAGTTCTTC. Encoded protein: CASSLVLSGDNEQFF.

The genes are TRBV5-6 and TRBJ2-1, with 8 bases matching TRBD1. Germline V CDR1 and CDR2: SGHDT, YYEEEE. This CDR3 is built from 13 residues. V lost 7 bases, J lost 4 bases, and 4 bases stayed unmatched. In DNA form, the CDR3 reads TGTGCCAGCTCCGGGACAGGTTACAATGAGCAGTTCTTC. This sequence encodes CASSGTGYNEQFF.

The chain employs TRBV19 and TRBJ2-7; D ambiguous. This CDR3 is 12 amino acids long. The ends were cut back, 6 bases at V and 2 bases at J, with 8 bases in the middle. Germline V lookup: CDR1 LNHDA, CDR2 SQIVND (reference sequence). CDR3 DNA: TGTGCCAGTAGAGACCCCCCCTACGAGCAGTACTTC. It encodes CASRDPPYEQYF.

Details on this clone: Its ends do not fully match the called genes, so a read error is possible. The genes are TRBV7-2 and TRBJ2-5; no reliable D call. Germline V gives CDR1 SGHTA, CDR2 FQGNSA. The CDR3 covers 11 residues. For the CDR3, the DNA is TGTGCCAGCAGCCCCGGGTCGACCTTAAACTTC. This sequence encodes CASSPGSTLNF.

The rearrangement links TRBV30 to TRBJ2-2; D uncertain. Germline CDR1 and CDR2: GTSNPN and SVGIG (reference sequence). The CDR3 has 13 residues. The V end was cut by 0 bases, the J end by 4 bases, with 6 bases between. The CDR3: CAWSVAATGELFF. CDR3 DNA sequence: TGTGCCTGGAGTGTTGCAGCCACCGGGGAGCTGTTTTTT.

V and J are TRBV14 and TRBJ1-2; D might be TRBD1 (6 bases). Germline CDR1 and CDR2: SGHDN and FVKESK. The CDR3 has 15 amino acids. V was shortened by 0 bases and J by 3 bases, with 11 bases between the two germline ends. The CDR3 spells CASSQEQGIYYGYTF. CDR3 sequence (DNA): TGTGCCAGCAGCCAAGAACAGGGCATCTACTATGGCTACACCTTC.

J is TRBJ2-3 and V is TRBV7-2; no clear D gene. The CDR3 has 15 residues. Trimming shortened V by 6 bases and J by 2 bases, and 15 bases separated the two germline ends. Germline loops: CDR1 SGHTA, CDR2 FQGNSA. The CDR3 nucleotides are TGTGCCAGCAGGTCAAACAACTTCCTCACAGATACGCAGTATTTT. Its translation: CASRSNNFLTDTQYF.